This T cell receptor beta chain came from a study of blood T cell repertoires in COVID-19. Seattle-derived patients entered the study during active infection and were followed longitudinally. As handled by the study authors: The assay estimated nucleated cells by amplifying reference gene primers. Only in-frame clones appear in the TCRdb table, and some are missing; sequencing was by immunoSEQ multiplex PCR. D and trimming were read from the DNA, whereas the V and J calls and clone size are those reported in that table. The top ten clones hold 3.8% of a sample with more than 100,000 clones, around 91% of them seen once. This CDR3 has 16 amino acids. In germline, CDR1 is SGHTA, CDR2 FQGNSA. Trimming took 4 bases from V and 5 from J; bases not matched to a gene: 8.

This receptor was taken from a woman aged 55-70 years with COVID-19, enrolled during active disease. This chain links TRBV7-2 with TRBJ2-7; TRBD2 matches 13 bases. The sample taken for sequencing was peripheral blood. The CDR3 region has the DNA TGTGCCAGCAGCTGGGCCAGGACTAGCGGGGGCAACGAGCAGTACTTC. Encoded protein: CASSWARTSGGNEQYF. The variable domain in full, completed from reference TRBV7-2 and TRBJ2-7, reads GAGVSQSPSNKVTEKGKDVELRCDPISGHTALYWYRQSLGQGLEFLIYFQGNSAPDKSGLPSDRFSAERTGGSVSTLTIQRTQQEDSAVYLCASSWARTSGGNEQYFGPGTRLTVT.